This is a list of T cell receptor beta chains from one sample in a study of CD8 T cells in Susac syndrome. TCRdb re-called the immunoSEQ multiplex PCR reads through MiXCR, storing one row per CDR3 protein. The sample has approximately 190,000 distinct CDR3 sequences; roughly nine tenths are singletons. The sample consisted of CD4+ T cells from PBMCs. These TCRs come from a human donor with Susac syndrome. Both conserved end residues are part of each CDR3. Fields, in order: clone size, V gene, J gene, CDR3 length, D gene, CDR3 protein, CDR3 DNA. D genes are given only for firm matches. Size is stated for part of the rows, as once, few or many counts, or as a class when the clone is expanded.

.	TRBV5-1	TRBJ2-7	17	TRBD2	CASSPPTSGGRSYEQYF	TGCGCCAGCAGCCCGCCGACTAGCGGGGGGCGGTCCTACGAGCAGTACTTC
.	TRBV19	TRBJ2-3	14	TRBD2	CASRTSGSTDTQYF	TGTGCCAGTAGGACTAGCGGAAGCACAGATACGCAGTATTTT
.	TRBV3-1	TRBJ2-7	11	.	CASSRGEETYF	TGTGCCAGCAGCCGCGGGGAAGAGACGTACTTC
.	TRBV20-1	TRBJ2-2	14	.	CSASSPARTGELFF	TGCAGTGCTAGTTCACCAGCGCGCACCGGGGAGCTGTTTTTT
.	TRBV9	TRBJ2-1	16	TRBD2	CASSVASGDSYNEQFF	TGTGCCAGCAGCGTAGCTAGCGGGGACTCCTACAATGAGCAGTTCTTC
.	TRBV24-1	TRBJ1-4	13	TRBD1	CATSVGQDEKLFF	TGTGCCACCAGTGTTGGACAGGATGAAAAACTGTTTTTT
.	TRBV28	TRBJ2-3	13	TRBD2	CATSRLARDTQYF	TGTGCCACTTCGCGACTAGCAAGAGATACGCAGTATTTT
.	TRBV20-1	TRBJ2-7	13	TRBD1	CSASGDRTNEQYF	TGCAGTGCTAGTGGGGACAGGACTAACGAGCAGTACTTC
.	TRBV20-1	TRBJ2-5	17	TRBD2	CSALALAGAQGEETQYF	TGCAGTGCCCTAGCATTGGCGGGAGCCCAAGGGGAAGAGACCCAGTACTTC
.	TRBV10-2	TRBJ1-1	14	.	CASSVADLVTEAFF	TGCGCCAGCAGTGTCGCCGATCTGGTCACTGAAGCTTTCTTT
.	TRBV29-1	TRBJ2-3	17	TRBD2	CSVEDLELASGTNTQYF	TGCAGCGTTGAAGATTTGGAACTAGCGAGTGGTACAAATACGCAGTATTTT
.	TRBV4-1	TRBJ1-2	14	.	CASSQEGFTGGYTF	TGCGCCAGCAGCCAAGAAGGCTTTACCGGTGGCTACACCTTC
.	TRBV7-3	TRBJ2-7	17	TRBD2	CASSSRLAGDIDHEQYF	TGTGCCAGCAGCTCGAGACTAGCGGGAGACATAGACCACGAGCAGTACTTC
.	TRBV4-2	TRBJ2-2	16	.	CASSQDRGANTGELFF	TGTGCCAGCAGCCAAGATAGGGGGGCGAACACCGGGGAGCTGTTTTTT
.	TRBV9	TRBJ2-3	16	TRBD2	CASSVDPAGGSDTQYF	TGTGCCAGCAGCGTAGATCCCGCGGGGGGTTCGGATACGCAGTATTTT
.	TRBV7-8	TRBJ1-2	13	TRBD1	CATSNTGGGGYTF	TGTGCCACCTCTAACACAGGGGGGGGTGGCTACACCTTC
.	TRBV4-1	TRBJ1-1	14	.	CASSQPRQNTEAFF	TGCGCCAGCAGCCAACCCCGACAGAACACTGAAGCTTTCTTT
once	TRBV19	TRBJ2-5	15	.	CASSIGGGKQETQYF	TGTGCCAGTAGTATTGGGGGCGGGAAACAAGAGACCCAGTACTTC
.	TRBV9	TRBJ2-2	18	TRBD1	CASSVLSGQGANTGELFF	TGTGCCAGCAGCGTCCTTTCGGGACAGGGGGCTAACACCGGGGAGCTGTTTTTT
.	TRBV6-4	TRBJ2-1	15	TRBD2	CAIKLSGSCYNEQFF	TGTGCCATCAAACTTAGCGGGAGTTGCTACAATGAGCAGTTCTTC
.	TRBV20-1	TRBJ1-2	13	TRBD1	CSARPRQGLGYTF	TGCAGTGCTAGACCCAGACAGGGACTGGGCTACACCTTC
.	TRBV9	TRBJ1-6	16	.	CASSTRQSSYNSPLHF	TGTGCCAGCAGCACCCGCCAGAGCTCCTATAATTCACCCCTCCACTTT
.	TRBV5-6	TRBJ1-2	12	.	CASTLSGYGYTF	TGTGCCAGCACTTTATCGGGGTATGGCTACACCTTC
.	TRBV5-1	TRBJ2-1	15	TRBD2	CASSSSGGEPNEQFF	TGCGCCAGCAGCTCTAGCGGGGGCGAACCCAATGAGCAGTTCTTC
.	TRBV29-1	TRBJ2-3	11	.	CSVGPTDTQYF	TGCAGCGTTGGACCCACAGATACGCAGTATTTT
.	TRBV6-1	TRBJ2-6	17	.	CASSKGDFYSGANVLTF	TGTGCCAGCAGTAAGGGTGACTTCTACTCTGGGGCCAACGTCCTGACTTTC
.	TRBV7-6	TRBJ1-2	12	TRBD1	CASSKDRAGYTF	TGTGCCAGCAGCAAGGACAGGGCTGGCTACACCTTC
few	TRBV30	TRBJ2-1	14	TRBD1	CAWTKQGTGNEQFF	TGTGCCTGGACTAAACAGGGGACCGGCAATGAGCAGTTCTTC
.	TRBV20-1	TRBJ2-7	12	.	CSASMVREYPYF	TGCAGTGCTAGTATGGTTCGGGAGTACCCGTACTTC
.	TRBV5-8	TRBJ2-3	15	TRBD2	CASSLAIAGVDTQYF	TGTGCCAGCAGCTTGGCCATAGCGGGGGTAGATACGCAGTATTTT
.	TRBV30	TRBJ2-7	14	.	CAWGGHLSTYEQYF	TGTGCCTGGGGTGGACATTTATCTACCTACGAGCAGTACTTC
.	TRBV5-1	TRBJ2-3	12	.	CASSLVVDTQYF	TGCGCCAGCAGCTTGGTGGTAGATACGCAGTATTTT
.	TRBV13	TRBJ1-6	14	TRBD1	CASSGDRGNSPLHF	TGTGCCAGCAGCGGGGACAGGGGCAATTCACCCCTCCACTTT
.	TRBV3-1	TRBJ2-1	18	.	CASSQDRTPPLLYNEQFF	TGTGCCAGCAGCCAAGATCGAACTCCCCCTCTACTCTACAATGAGCAGTTCTTC
.	TRBV3-1	TRBJ1-1	15	TRBD1	CASSPDRVANTEAFF	TGTGCCAGCAGCCCGGACAGGGTGGCGAACACTGAAGCTTTCTTT
.	TRBV2	TRBJ2-3	15	.	CASTEQGTSTDTQYF	TGTGCCAGCACCGAACAGGGAACTAGCACAGATACGCAGTATTTT
.	TRBV25-1	TRBJ1-5	14	TRBD1	CASSRQGWAQPQHF	TGTGCCAGCAGTAGACAGGGGTGGGCTCAGCCCCAGCATTTT
.	TRBV23-1	TRBJ2-7	17	.	CASSQMPSGESCYEQYF	TGCGCCAGCAGTCAAATGCCCTCCGGGGAGAGCTGCTACGAGCAGTACTTC
once	TRBV23-1	TRBJ1-3	18	.	CASSQSVRRIASGNTIYF	TGCGCCAGCAGTCAGTCAGTCCGAAGAATTGCTTCTGGAAACACCATATATTTT
.	TRBV6-5	TRBJ2-1	15	TRBD1	CASRLGTGTYNEQFF	TGTGCCAGCAGACTCGGGACAGGGACCTACAATGAGCAGTTCTTC
.	TRBV3-1	TRBJ1-2	15	.	CASSQTSGKSYGYTF	TGTGCCAGCAGCCAAACCTCAGGGAAGTCCTATGGCTACACCTTC
once	TRBV20-1	TRBJ2-7	11	.	CSAYGGYEQYF	TGCAGTGCTTACGGGGGCTACGAGCAGTACTTC
.	TRBV20-1	TRBJ1-1	13	.	CSAGTPGGTEAFF	TGCAGTGCCGGGACCCCCGGTGGCACTGAAGCTTTCTTT
.	TRBV27	TRBJ1-1	14	.	CATSTGRMNTEAFF	TGTGCCACCAGTACCGGACGGATGAACACTGAAGCTTTCTTT
.	TRBV12-5	TRBJ2-5	12	.	CASGQVPETQYF	TGTGCTAGTGGACAGGTACCGGAGACCCAGTACTTC
.	TRBV7-2	TRBJ2-5	15	.	CASSLRSSVRETQYF	TGTGCCAGCAGCTTAAGGTCTTCGGTCCGGGAGACCCAGTACTTC
.	TRBV30	TRBJ2-7	14	TRBD1	CAWDEGQGVYEQYF	TGTGCCTGGGACGAGGGACAGGGGGTTTACGAGCAGTACTTC
.	TRBV29-1	TRBJ1-3	13	.	CSVSGSLGNTIYF	TGCAGCGTCTCGGGCAGTCTTGGAAACACCATATATTTT
.	TRBV28	TRBJ1-1	12	.	CASLLGRTEAFF	TGTGCCAGCCTGCTGGGGCGGACTGAAGCTTTCTTT
.	TRBV28	TRBJ2-3	12	.	CATTRAPDTQYF	TGTGCCACTACCAGGGCCCCAGATACGCAGTATTTT
.	TRBV18	TRBJ2-7	15	.	CASSPSEAHTYEQYF	TGTGCCAGCTCACCTAGTGAAGCACACACCTACGAGCAGTACTTC
.	TRBV3-1	TRBJ1-1	16	TRBD1	CASSQDARYRGIEAFF	TGTGCCAGCAGCCAAGACGCCAGGTACAGGGGAATTGAAGCTTTCTTT
once	TRBV20-1	TRBJ1-2	17	TRBD1	CSARANRRTGHGYGYTF	TGCAGTGCTAGAGCCAATAGACGGACAGGGCATGGCTATGGCTACACCTTC
once	TRBV20-1	TRBJ2-3	13	.	CSAREQGMDTQYF	TGCAGTGCTAGAGAACAGGGAATGGATACGCAGTATTTT
.	TRBV5-4	TRBJ2-3	15	.	CAVTSSQSSTDTQYF	TGTGCCGTCACTTCTAGCCAATCTAGCACAGATACGCAGTATTTT
.	TRBV2	TRBJ1-2	12	.	CASSSGFQDYTF	TGTGCCAGCAGCTCAGGGTTTCAAGACTACACCTTC